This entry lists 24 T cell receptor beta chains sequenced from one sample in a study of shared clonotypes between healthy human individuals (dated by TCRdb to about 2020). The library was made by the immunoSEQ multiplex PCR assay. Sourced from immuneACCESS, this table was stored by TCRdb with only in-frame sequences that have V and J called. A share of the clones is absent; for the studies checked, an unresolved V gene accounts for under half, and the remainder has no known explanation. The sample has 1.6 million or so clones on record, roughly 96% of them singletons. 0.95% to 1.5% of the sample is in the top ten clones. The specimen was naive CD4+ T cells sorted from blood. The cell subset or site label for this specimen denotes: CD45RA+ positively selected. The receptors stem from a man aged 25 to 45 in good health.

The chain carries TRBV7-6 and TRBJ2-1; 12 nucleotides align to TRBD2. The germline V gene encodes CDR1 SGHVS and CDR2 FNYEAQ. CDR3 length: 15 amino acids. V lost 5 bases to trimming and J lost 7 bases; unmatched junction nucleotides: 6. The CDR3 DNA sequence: TGTGCCAGCAGCAGACTAGCGGGAGAAGGAAATGAGCAGTTCTTC. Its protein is CASSRLAGEGNEQFF.

CDR3 amino acids: CASSFGDIGGPQHF. The CDR3 DNA reads TGCGCCAGCAGCTTCGGGGACATCGGTGGGCCCCAGCATTTT. The chain combines TRBV5-1 with TRBJ1-5; tentative D call: TRBD1 (6 bases). V was clipped by 2 bases and J by 9 bases, with 15 bases between them. There are 14 residues in the CDR3. Germline V gene sequence: CDR1 SGHRS, CDR2 YFSETQ. Using reference TRBV5-1 and TRBJ1-5 for the parts outside the CDR3, the full variable domain is KAGVTQTPRYLIKTRGQQVTLSCSPISGHRSVSWYQQTPGQGLQFLFEYFSETQRNKGNFPGRFSGRQFSNSRSEMNVSTLELGDSALYLCASSFGDIGGPQHFGDGTRLSIL.

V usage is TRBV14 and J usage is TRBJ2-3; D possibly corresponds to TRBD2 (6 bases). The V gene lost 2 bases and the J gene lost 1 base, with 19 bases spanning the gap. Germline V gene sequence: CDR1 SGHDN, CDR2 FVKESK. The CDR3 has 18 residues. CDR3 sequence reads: CASSQPYSGTQGTDTQYF. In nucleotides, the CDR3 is TGTGCCAGCAGCCAACCTTATTCCGGGACTCAGGGCACAGATACGCAGTATTTT. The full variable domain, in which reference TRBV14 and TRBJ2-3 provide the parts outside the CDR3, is EAGVTQFPSHSVIEKGQTVTLRCDPISGHDNLYWYRRVMGKEIKFLLHFVKESKQDESGMPNNRFLAERTGGTYSTLKVQPAELEDSGVYFCASSQPYSGTQGTDTQYFGPGTRLTVL.

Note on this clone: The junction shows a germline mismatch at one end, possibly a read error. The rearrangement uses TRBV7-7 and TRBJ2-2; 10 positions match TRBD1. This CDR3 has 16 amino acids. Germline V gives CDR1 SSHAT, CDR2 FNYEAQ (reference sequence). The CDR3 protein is CASSHGTGTGAGELFF. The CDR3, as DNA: TGTGCTAGCAGCCATGGAACCGGGACAGGGGCCGGGGAGCTGTTTTTT.

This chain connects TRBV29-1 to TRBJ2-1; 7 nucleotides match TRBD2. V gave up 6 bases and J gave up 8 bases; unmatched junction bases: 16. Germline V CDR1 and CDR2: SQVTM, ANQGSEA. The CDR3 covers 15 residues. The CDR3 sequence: CSVGAFLAGAYEQFF. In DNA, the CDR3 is TGCAGCGTGGGTGCCTTCTTGGCGGGAGCTTATGAGCAGTTCTTC.

The CDR3 sequence: CASGPYGTGGYQPQHF. CDR3 DNA: TGTGCCAGCGGCCCGTACGGGACAGGGGGCTATCAGCCCCAGCATTTT. This chain connects TRBV7-9 to TRBJ1-5; 12 nucleotides match TRBD1. The germline gives CDR1 SEHNR, CDR2 FQNEAQ (reference sequence). V trimming: 8 bases; J trimming: 5 bases; junction bases outside the gene matches: 10. The CDR3 consists of 16 residues.

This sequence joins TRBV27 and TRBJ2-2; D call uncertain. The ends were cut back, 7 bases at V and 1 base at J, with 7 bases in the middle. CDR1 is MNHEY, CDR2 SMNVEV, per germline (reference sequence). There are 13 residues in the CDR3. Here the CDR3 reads CASTPENTGELFF. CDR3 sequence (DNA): TGTGCCAGCACCCCCGAGAACACCGGGGAGCTGTTTTTT.

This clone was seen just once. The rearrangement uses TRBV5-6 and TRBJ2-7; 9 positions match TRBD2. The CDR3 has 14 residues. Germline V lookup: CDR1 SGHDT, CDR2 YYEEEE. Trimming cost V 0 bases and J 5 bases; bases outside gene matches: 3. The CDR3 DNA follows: TGTGCCAGCAGCTTGGTTCTAGCGGGAAACGAGCAGTACTTC. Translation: CASSLVLAGNEQYF.

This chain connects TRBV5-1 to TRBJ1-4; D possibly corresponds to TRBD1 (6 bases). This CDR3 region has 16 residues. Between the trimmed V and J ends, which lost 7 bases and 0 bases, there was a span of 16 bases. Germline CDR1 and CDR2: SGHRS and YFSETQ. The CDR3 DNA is TGCGCCAGCTCCTTTGGGGGGCTTGCAACTAATGAAAAACTGTTTTTT. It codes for CASSFGGLATNEKLFF.

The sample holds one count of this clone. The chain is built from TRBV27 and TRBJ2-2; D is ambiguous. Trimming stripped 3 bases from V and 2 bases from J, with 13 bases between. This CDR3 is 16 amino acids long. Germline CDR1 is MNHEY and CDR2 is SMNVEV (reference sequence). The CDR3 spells CASSFLSPPNTGELFF. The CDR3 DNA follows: TGTGCCAGCAGTTTTTTAAGTCCCCCCAACACCGGGGAGCTGTTTTTT.

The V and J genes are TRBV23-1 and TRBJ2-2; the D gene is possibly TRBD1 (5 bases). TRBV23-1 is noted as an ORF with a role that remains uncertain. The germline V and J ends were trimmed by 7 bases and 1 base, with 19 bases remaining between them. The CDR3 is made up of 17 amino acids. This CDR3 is CASTPPSGRENTGELFF. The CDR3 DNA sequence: TGCGCCAGCACCCCGCCCTCGGGCAGGGAGAACACCGGGGAGCTGTTTTTT.

CDR3 in amino acids: CASSVEGHTYHEQYF. The CDR3 region has the DNA TGTGCCAGCAGCGTTGAGGGGCATACTTACCACGAGCAGTACTTC. The chain combines TRBV9 with TRBJ2-7; perhaps D is TRBD1 or TRBD2 (5 bases each). The germline gives CDR1 SGDLS, CDR2 YYNGEE. V was shortened by 2 bases and J by 5 bases, with 17 bases between the two germline ends. This CDR3 is 15 amino acids long.

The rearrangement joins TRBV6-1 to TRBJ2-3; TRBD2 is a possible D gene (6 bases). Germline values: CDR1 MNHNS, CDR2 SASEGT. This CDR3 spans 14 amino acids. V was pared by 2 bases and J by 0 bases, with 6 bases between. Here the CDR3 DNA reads TGTGCCAGCAGTGAAAGCGGGAGCACAGATACGCAGTATTTT. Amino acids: CASSESGSTDTQYF.

CDR3 in amino acids: CASSPRVAGDTGELFF. CDR3 sequence (DNA): TGCGCCAGCAGCCCTCGGGTAGCGGGTGACACCGGGGAGCTGTTTTTT. The rearrangement links TRBV5-1 to TRBJ2-2, with 7 bases fitting TRBD2. The CDR3 runs to 16 residues. The V segment lost 4 bases and the J segment 3 bases; nucleotides outside the gene matches: 9. From germline, CDR1 is SGHRS and CDR2 YFSETQ.

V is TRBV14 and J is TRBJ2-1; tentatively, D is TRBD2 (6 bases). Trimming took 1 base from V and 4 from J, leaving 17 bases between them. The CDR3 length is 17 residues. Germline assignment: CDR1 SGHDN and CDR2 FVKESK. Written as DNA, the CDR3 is TGTGCCAGCAGCCAAGGATCGTTGCGGGGTTTTTACAATGAGCAGTTCTTC. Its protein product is CASSQGSLRGFYNEQFF.

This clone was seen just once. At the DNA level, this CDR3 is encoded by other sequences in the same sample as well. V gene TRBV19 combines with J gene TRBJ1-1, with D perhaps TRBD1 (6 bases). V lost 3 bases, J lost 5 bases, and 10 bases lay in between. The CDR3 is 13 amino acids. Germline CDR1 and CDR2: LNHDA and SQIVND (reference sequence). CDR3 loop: CASSIQGRTEAFF. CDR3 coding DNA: TGTGCCAGTAGTATCCAGGGGCGAACTGAAGCTTTCTTT.

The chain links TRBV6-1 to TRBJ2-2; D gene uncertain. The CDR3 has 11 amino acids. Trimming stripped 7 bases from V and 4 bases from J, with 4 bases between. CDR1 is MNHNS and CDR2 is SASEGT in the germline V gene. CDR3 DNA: TGTGCCAGCACCTTCACCGGGGAGCTGTTTTTT. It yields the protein CASTFTGELFF.

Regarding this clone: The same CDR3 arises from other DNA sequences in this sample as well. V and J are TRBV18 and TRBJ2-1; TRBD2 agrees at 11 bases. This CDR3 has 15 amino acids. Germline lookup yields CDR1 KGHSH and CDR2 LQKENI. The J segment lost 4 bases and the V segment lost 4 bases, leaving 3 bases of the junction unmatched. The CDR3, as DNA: TGTGCCAGCTCACGGACTAGCGGGCCGTACAATGAGCAGTTCTTC. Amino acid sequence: CASSRTSGPYNEQFF.

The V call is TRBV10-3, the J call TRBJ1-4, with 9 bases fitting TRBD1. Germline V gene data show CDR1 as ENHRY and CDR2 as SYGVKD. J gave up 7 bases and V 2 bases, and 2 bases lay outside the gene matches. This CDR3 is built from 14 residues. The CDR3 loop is CAISEGTGSEKLFF. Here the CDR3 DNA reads TGTGCCATCAGTGAGGGGACAGGGTCTGAAAAACTGTTTTTT.

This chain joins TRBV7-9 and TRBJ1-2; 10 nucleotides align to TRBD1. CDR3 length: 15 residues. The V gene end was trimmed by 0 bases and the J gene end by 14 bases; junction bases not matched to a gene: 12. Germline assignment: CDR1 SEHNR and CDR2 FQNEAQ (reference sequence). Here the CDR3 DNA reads TGTGCCAGCAGCTTAGCCTCCGGGACAGGGGTGATAAGGACCTTC. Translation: CASSLASGTGVIRTF.

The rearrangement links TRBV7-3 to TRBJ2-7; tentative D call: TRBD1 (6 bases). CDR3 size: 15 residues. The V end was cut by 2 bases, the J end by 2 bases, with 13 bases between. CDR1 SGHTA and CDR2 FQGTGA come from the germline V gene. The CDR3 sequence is CASSLSGESPYEQYF. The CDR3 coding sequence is TGTGCCAGCAGCTTATCAGGGGAGAGCCCCTACGAGCAGTACTTC.

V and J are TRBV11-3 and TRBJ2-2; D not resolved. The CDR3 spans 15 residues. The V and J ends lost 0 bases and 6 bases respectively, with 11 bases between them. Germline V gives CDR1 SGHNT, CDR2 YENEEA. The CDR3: CASSLDSTLAGELFF. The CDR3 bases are TGTGCCAGCAGCTTAGATAGTACCCTTGCCGGGGAGCTGTTTTTT.

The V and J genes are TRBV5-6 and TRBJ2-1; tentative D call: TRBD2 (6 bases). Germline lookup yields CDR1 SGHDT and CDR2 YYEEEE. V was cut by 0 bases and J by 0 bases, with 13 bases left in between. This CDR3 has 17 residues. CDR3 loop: CASSLDDARGSYNEQFF. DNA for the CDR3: TGTGCCAGCAGCTTGGACGATGCGCGGGGCTCCTACAATGAGCAGTTCTTC.

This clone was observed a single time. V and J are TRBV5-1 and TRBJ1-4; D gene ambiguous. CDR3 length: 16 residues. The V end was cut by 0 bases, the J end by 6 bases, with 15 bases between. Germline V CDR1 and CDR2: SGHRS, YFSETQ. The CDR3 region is CASSLGGWSTDEKLFF. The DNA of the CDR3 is TGCGCCAGCAGCTTGGGAGGTTGGTCAACCGATGAAAAACTGTTTTTT.